This T cell receptor (beta chain) was recorded in a study of technical replicates of blood from several donors (dated by TCRdb to 2015 to 2018). Reading the germline V gene gives CDR1 SGHRS and CDR2 YFSETQ. The CDR3 spans 15 residues, from the cysteine through the phenylalanine. The kept DNA is CDR3 alone, 45 bases in frame from the first base. Unmatched junction bases come to 7, with V trimmed by 4 bases and J by 0 bases. Notes on this clone: What this receptor recognizes is not known. Base qualities are not at hand, and no much larger clone is one base apart.

The method behind the library was the immunoSEQ multiplex PCR assay. Not all clones reach the TCRdb copy of this immuneACCESS table, which keeps in-frame sequences only. Checked studies attribute under half of the gap to unresolved V genes and leave the rest unexplained. Across this sample there are tens of thousands of clones, with 95% to 98% seen only once. The ten largest clones take up over 0.15% of the sample. The chain is made from TRBV5-1 and TRBJ2-7, with TRBD1 matching 7 junction bases. The receptor comes from a human donor in good health. The sequencing input was T cells isolated from PBMCs. The CDR3 amino acid sequence is: CASSRKGQSSYEQYF. The DNA sequence reads TGCGCCAGCAGCCGGAAGGGACAGAGCTCCTACGAGCAGTACTTC.